These 2 T cell receptor beta chains came from one sample sequenced in a study of response to subunit inactivated influenza vaccine (dated by TCRdb to the late 2010s). To prepare the library, RT-PCR was applied. Sequencing was carried out with an Illumina HiSeq 2500. TCRdb reanalyzed the raw reads on its own, using fastp at Q25 for trimming and MiXCR for clone calling, and kept in-frame beta chains. Every entry covers one CDR3 protein and lists the most common genes and DNA from its rows. The sample table contains 400,000 to 550,000 distinct CDR3 sequences; only one count was recorded for around 25% of them. The ten top clones hold 1.9% of the sample. The sample consisted of CD4+ T cells sorted from PBMCs, taken around 5 days after vaccination. These receptors all stem from a man aged 45-60 years who received an inactivated influenza vaccine. Donor details come from another sample of the same person, matched by shared clones.

The rearrangement links TRBV4-3 to TRBJ1-2, with 8 bases aligning to TRBD1. In germline, CDR1 is LGHNA, CDR2 YSLEER. This CDR3 comprises 16 residues. Germline trimming cut 3 bases from V and 7 bases from J; bases unmatched to any gene: 13. The CDR3 protein is CASSHGGPDRALGYTF. The CDR3 DNA sequence: TGCGCCAGCAGCCATGGGGGTCCGGACAGGGCTCTTGGCTACACCTTC.

The V and J genes are TRBV3-1 and TRBJ1-5, with D tentatively TRBD1 (5 bases). The CDR3 length is 15 residues. Trimming stripped 1 base from V and 7 bases from J, with 14 bases between. CDR1 and CDR2 (germline): LGHDT, YNNKEL (reference sequence). The CDR3 sequence is CASSQGRAGSQPQHF. CDR3 DNA sequence: TGTGCCAGCAGCCAAGGACGTGCAGGGAGCCAGCCCCAGCATTTT.